A selection of T cell receptor beta chains follows, all from one sample in a study of human T cells and chemical hapten exposure. TCRdb independently ran MiXCR on the RACE reads; one entry per CDR3 protein. This repertoire shows about 380,000 distinct CDR3 sequences, nearly 5% found once; its top ten account for 2% to 2.5%. The sample consisted of whole blood, taken in connection with sensitization to the hapten diphenylcyclopropenone (DPC). The receptors stem from a woman in her 50s with alopecia areata. Some clones in this sample may be carry-over from other donors' samples. The CDR3 runs from the conserved cysteine through the conserved F or W. The D gene is left open where the match is weak. Clone size is given for some rows only: seen once, a few or many times, or a class if the clone is expanded.

size: NA; J: TRBJ1-1; V: TRBV27; D: NA; CDR3: CASSLWQGLMNTEAFF; DNA: TGTGCCAGCAGTTTATGGCAGGGACTCATGAACACTGAAGCTTTCTTT
size: many; J: TRBJ2-5; V: TRBV20-1; D: TRBD1; CDR3: CSATISTGTGGHYIQETQYF; DNA: TGCAGTGCTACGATTAGCACCGGGACAGGGGGACACTACATTCAAGAGACCCAGTACTTC
size: many; J: TRBJ2-1; V: TRBV29-1; D: NA; CDR3: CSVTRVEQFF; DNA: TGCAGCGTGACCCGAGTCGAGCAGTTCTTC
size: many; J: TRBJ2-4; V: TRBV5-1; D: NA; CDR3: CASSPPAKNIQYF; DNA: TGCGCCAGCAGCCCACCGGCCAAAAACATTCAGTACTTC
size: few; J: TRBJ2-6; V: TRBV20-1; D: NA; CDR3: CSARSQPGANVLTF; DNA: TGCAGTGCTAGGTCCCAGCCTGGGGCCAACGTCCTGACTTTC
size: few; J: TRBJ2-4; V: TRBV18; D: NA; CDR3: CASSPTQGGNIQYF; DNA: TGTGCCAGCTCACCGACACAGGGTGGAAACATTCAGTACTTC
size: many; J: TRBJ1-4; V: TRBV28; D: NA; CDR3: CASSQAGKLFF; DNA: TGTGCCAGCAGTCAGGCGGGGAAACTGTTTTTT
size: many; J: TRBJ2-2; V: TRBV20-1; D: TRBD2; CDR3: CSARRLAGGQGTGELFF; DNA: TGCAGTGCTCGTCGACTAGCGGGAGGCCAGGGGACCGGGGAGCTGTTTTTT
size: many; J: TRBJ2-1; V: TRBV20-1; D: TRBD2; CDR3: CSARGGSSGSDEQFF; DNA: TGCAGTGCTAGGGGAGGGTCTAGCGGGAGTGATGAGCAGTTCTTC
size: few; J: TRBJ1-4; V: TRBV12-3/TRBV12-4; D: NA; CDR3: CASRKKTGTNEKLFF; DNA: TGTGCCAGCAGGAAGAAGACAGGAACTAATGAAAAACTGTTTTTT
size: NA; J: TRBJ2-7; V: TRBV7-9; D: NA; CDR3: CASTQWGDYEQYF; DNA: TGTGCCAGCACCCAATGGGGAGACTACGAGCAGTACTTC
size: many; J: TRBJ2-7; V: TRBV27; D: NA; CDR3: CASSRGKGAYEQYF; DNA: TGTGCCAGTTCGAGGGGGAAAGGAGCGTACGAGCAGTACTTC
size: many; J: TRBJ1-2; V: TRBV7-2; D: NA; CDR3: CASSPRDGLYGYTF; DNA: TGTGCCAGCAGCCCCCGGGACGGTCTCTATGGCTACACCTTC